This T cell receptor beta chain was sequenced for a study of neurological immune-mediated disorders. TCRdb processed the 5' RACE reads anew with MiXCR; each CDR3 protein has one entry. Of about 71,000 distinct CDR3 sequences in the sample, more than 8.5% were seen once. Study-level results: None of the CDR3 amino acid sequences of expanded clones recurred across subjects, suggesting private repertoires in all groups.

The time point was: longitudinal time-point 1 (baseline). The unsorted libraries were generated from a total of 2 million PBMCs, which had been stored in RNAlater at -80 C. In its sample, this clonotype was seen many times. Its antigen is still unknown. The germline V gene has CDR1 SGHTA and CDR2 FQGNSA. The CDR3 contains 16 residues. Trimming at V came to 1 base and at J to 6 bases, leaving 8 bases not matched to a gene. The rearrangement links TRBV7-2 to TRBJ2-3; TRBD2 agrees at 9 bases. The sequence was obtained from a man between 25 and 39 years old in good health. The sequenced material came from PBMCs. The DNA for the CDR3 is TGTGCCAGCAGCTTAGATAGCGGGAGTGGGCGGGATACGCAGTATTTT. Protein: CASSLDSGSGRDTQYF.